The clone carrying this T cell receptor (beta chain) was observed a handful of times. Its antigen remains unknown. These data belong to a study of T cell repertoires in cytomegalovirus infection. Background on the study: Used in the study were CMV epitopes, some recently identified and HLA-C-restricted, others well-studied and HLA-B-restricted. It can be stated that public TCR beta signatures indicated CMV infection as well as a matching HLA type.

One entry per CDR3 protein, called by TCRdb with MiXCR from the reads. Among about 830,000 distinct CDR3 sequences, around a third were seen once, and the ten largest hold roughly an eighth. Germline CDR1 and CDR2: DFQATT and SNEGSKA (reference sequence). The V and J ends lost 2 bases and 0 bases respectively, with 13 bases between them. The CDR3 contains 15 residues. Study-level results: CMV-specific TCR beta clonotypes restricted by HLA-C dominated the ex vivo response. Cumulated frequencies of public TCR beta families served to identify carriers of CMV plus the relevant HLA.

This sequence joins TRBV20-1 and TRBJ2-5; unclear D gene. The sample consisted of cultured CD8+ T cells from PBMCs, taken from culture after CMV antigen stimulation. This receptor was obtained from a human donor in good health (CMV status not recorded). Some clones in this sample may be carry-over from other donors' samples. The CDR3 reads CSARLSETYQETQYF. In DNA, the CDR3 is TGCAGTGCTAGACTTTCGGAGACGTACCAAGAGACCCAGTACTTC.